Sequencing of this T cell receptor beta chain was carried out in a study of early stage breast cancer tumors. As for the study in general: The ER+/PR+/HER2- tumors included seven or eight ductal and a handful of lobular carcinomas.

Comment on this clone: What it recognizes is unknown.

Regarding the study as a whole: Tumors had around 2.3-fold higher T cell density than normal breast. Commonly generated sequences made up most enriched TCRB sequences shared between patients.

Each sample had two DNA replicates, 0.5 ug blood or roughly 1.4 ug tissue. Profiled with immunoSEQ multiplex PCR; TCRdb holds only in-frame clones, not every one. The top ten clones hold approximately 4.6% of a sample with about 31,000 clones, roughly four fifths of them seen once. The receptor's source is a person aged 35 to 50 with breast cancer. Sequencing input: blood.

This CDR3 is CASTVGSRGYNEQFF. The CDR3 DNA follows: TGTGCCAGCACCGTAGGAAGTAGGGGCTACAATGAGCAGTTCTTC. This chain links TRBV5-4 with TRBJ2-1, with D tentatively TRBD1 (5 bases). The CDR3 loop spans 15 amino acids. Germline CDR1 SGHNT, CDR2 YYREEE (reference sequence). V was trimmed by 6 bases and J by 3 bases, leaving 16 bases between them.